Listed below are T cell receptor beta chains from one sample, sequenced in a study of shared clonotypes between healthy human individuals. Measured with immunoSEQ multiplex PCR; TCRdb has only the in-frame clones, and not every one. The table records over a million clones, 98% to 99% of them present only once. The sequencing input was naive CD4+ T cells sorted from blood. The receptors were gathered from a man aged 30-40 years in good health. The CDR3 runs from the conserved cysteine through the conserved F or W. D genes are given only for firm matches.

v_gene	d_gene	j_gene	CDR3nt	CDR3aa
TRBV19	.	TRBJ1-1	TGTGCCAGTATCCGGGACCATGAAGCTTTCTTT	CASIRDHEAFF
TRBV15	.	TRBJ2-6	TGTGCCACCAGCAGAGTGGGACAACGCCCACCCTCTGGGGCCAACGTCCTGACTTTC	CATSRVGQRPPSGANVLTF
TRBV18	.	TRBJ2-7	TGTGCCAGCTCACCACGAGTTAACTCCTACGAGCAGTACTTC	CASSPRVNSYEQYF
TRBV28	TRBD1	TRBJ1-5	TGTGCCAGCAGCCTACAGGGGGGGAGCAATCAGCCCCAGCATTTT	CASSLQGGSNQPQHF
TRBV7-6	.	TRBJ1-3	TGTGCCAGCAGCTTAGAGGTGTACAGCGCTGGAAACACCATATATTTT	CASSLEVYSAGNTIYF
TRBV6-6	.	TRBJ1-5	TGTGCCAGCGCCTTGGCGGGCAATCAGCCCCAGCATTTT	CASALAGNQPQHF
TRBV29-1	TRBD1	TRBJ2-3	TGCAGCGCCCGACAGGGGGGTGATACGCAGTATTTT	CSARQGGDTQYF
TRBV19	.	TRBJ2-1	TGTGCCAGTACGGGCAGGGCCTACAATGAGCAGTTCTTC	CASTGRAYNEQFF
TRBV9	.	TRBJ2-1	TGTGCCAGCAGCGGCAATGAGCAGTTCTTC	CASSGNEQFF
TRBV7-9	.	TRBJ2-7	TGTGCCAGCAGCTTATTAAGGGTGGATTCCTACGAGCAGTACTTC	CASSLLRVDSYEQYF
TRBV18	.	TRBJ2-2	TGTGCCAGCTCACCAGTTAACATTCTCACCGGGGAGCTGTTTTTT	CASSPVNILTGELFF
TRBV7-2	.	TRBJ1-2	TGTGCCAGCAGCTTAACTACCGTTGGTGGCTACACCTTC	CASSLTTVGGYTF